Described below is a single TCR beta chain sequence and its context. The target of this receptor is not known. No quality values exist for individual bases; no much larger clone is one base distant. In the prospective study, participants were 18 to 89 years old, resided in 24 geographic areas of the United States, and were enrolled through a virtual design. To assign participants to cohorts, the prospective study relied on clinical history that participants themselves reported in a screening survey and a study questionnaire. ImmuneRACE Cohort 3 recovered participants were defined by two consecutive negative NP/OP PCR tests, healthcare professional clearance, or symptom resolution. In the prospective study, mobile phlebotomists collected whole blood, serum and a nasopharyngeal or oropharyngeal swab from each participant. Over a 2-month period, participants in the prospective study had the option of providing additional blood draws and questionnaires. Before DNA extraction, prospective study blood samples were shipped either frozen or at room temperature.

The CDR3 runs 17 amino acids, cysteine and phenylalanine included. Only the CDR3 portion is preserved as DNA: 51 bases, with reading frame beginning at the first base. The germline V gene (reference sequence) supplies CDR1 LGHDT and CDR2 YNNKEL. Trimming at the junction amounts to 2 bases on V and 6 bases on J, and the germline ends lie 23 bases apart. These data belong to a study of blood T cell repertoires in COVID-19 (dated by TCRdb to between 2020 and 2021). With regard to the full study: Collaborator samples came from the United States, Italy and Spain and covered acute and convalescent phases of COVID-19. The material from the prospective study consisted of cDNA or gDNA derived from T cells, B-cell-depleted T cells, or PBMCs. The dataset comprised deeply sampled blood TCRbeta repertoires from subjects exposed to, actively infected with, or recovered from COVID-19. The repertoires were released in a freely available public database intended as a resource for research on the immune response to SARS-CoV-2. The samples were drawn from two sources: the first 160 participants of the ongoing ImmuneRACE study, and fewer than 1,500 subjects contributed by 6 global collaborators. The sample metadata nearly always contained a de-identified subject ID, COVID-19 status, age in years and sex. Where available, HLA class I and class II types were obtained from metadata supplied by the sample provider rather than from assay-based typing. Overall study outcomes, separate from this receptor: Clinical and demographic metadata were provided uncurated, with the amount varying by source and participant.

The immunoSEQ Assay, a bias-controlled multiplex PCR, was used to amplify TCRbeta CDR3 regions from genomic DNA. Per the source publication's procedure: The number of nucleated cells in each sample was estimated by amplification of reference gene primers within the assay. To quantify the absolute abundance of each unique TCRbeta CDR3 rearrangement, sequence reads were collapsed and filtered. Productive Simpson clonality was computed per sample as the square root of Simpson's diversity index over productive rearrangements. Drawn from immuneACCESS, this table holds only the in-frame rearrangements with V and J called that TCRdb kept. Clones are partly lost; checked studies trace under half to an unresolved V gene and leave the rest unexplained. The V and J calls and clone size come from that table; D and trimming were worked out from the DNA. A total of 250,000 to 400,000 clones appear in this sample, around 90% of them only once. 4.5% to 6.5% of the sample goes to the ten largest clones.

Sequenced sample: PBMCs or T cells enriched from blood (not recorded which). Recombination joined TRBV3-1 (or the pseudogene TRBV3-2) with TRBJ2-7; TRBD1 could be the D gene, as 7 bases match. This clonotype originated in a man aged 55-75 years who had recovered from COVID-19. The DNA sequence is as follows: TGTGCCAGCAGCCAACAACTAAACCCACAGGGGACTGGCGAGCAGTACTTC. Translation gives CASSQQLNPQGTGEQYF.